Listed here is a single T cell receptor (beta chain). These data originate in a study of neoadjuvant anti-PD-1 for oral cavity cancer. CDR1 and CDR2 from the germline V gene are MGHDK and SYGVNS. Trimming cost V 3 bases and J 4 bases; bases outside gene matches: 9. The CDR3 consists of 16 residues. The table came from immunoSEQ multiplex PCR; TCRdb's copy has only in-frame clones and leaves some out. The sample has about 9,900 clones; around 66% are singletons. This sample's time point: after neoadjuvant nivolumab, at surgical resection. The V and J genes are TRBV25-1 and TRBJ2-5; 9 bases align to TRBD1. The material was PBMCs, obtained after nivolumab (anti-PD-1) treatment. This TCR derives from a person aged 40 to 85 with oral cavity squamous cell carcinoma. The CDR3 loop is CASSDPRQGDAETQYF. The CDR3 nucleotides read TGTGCCAGCAGTGACCCGCGACAGGGGGATGCAGAGACCCAGTACTTC. The variable domain in full, with the rest retrieved from reference TRBV25-1 and TRBJ2-5, is EADIYQTPRYLVIGTGKKITLECSQTMGHDKMYWYQQDPGMELHLIHYSYGVNSTEKGDLSSESTVSRIRTEHFPLTLESARPSHTSQYLCASSDPRQGDAETQYFGPGTRLLVL.